A selection of T cell receptor beta chains follows, all from one sample in a study of regulatory T cells in long-lasting Graves disease. TCRdb re-analysed the multiplex PCR reads in MiXCR, keeping a single row per CDR3 protein. The data contain some 500,000 distinct CDR3 sequences, approximately 13% of them seen just once; the ten biggest clones take up under 10%. The same sample was also used in a study of T cells in Graves' hyperthyroidism and ophthalmopathy.

Material: peripheral blood mononuclear cells (PBMCs), obtained at new diagnosis, from a patient treated with antithyroid drugs. The receptors originated from a man aged 25-40 years with Graves disease. The CDR3 runs from the conserved cysteine through the conserved F or W. Each record gives: V gene, J gene, D gene, clone size, CDR3 protein, CDR3 DNA. A D gene is named only where the DNA matches it firmly. Rows give clone size only sometimes, using once, few, many, or a class for an expanded clone.

V: TRBV5-1
J: TRBJ1-6
D: TRBD1
size: few
CDR3: CASSLGPGQASPLHF
DNA: TGCGCCAGCAGCTTGGGGCCGGGACAGGCTTCACCCCTCCACTTT

V: TRBV5-6
J: TRBJ2-5
D: .
size: .
CDR3: CASSLTHQRLGETQYF
DNA: TGTGCCAGCAGCTTGACCCATCAAAGGCTGGGAGAGACCCAGTACTTC

V: TRBV12-3/TRBV12-4
J: TRBJ2-1
D: .
size: many
CDR3: CASSLGQNNEQFF
DNA: TGTGCCAGCAGCTTAGGACAGAACAATGAGCAGTTCTTC

V: TRBV12-3/TRBV12-4
J: TRBJ1-1
D: .
size: many
CDR3: CASTPQHYWGTEAFF
DNA: TGTGCCAGCACCCCTCAACATTACTGGGGCACTGAAGCTTTCTTT

V: TRBV3-1
J: TRBJ2-1
D: TRBD2
size: many
CDR3: CASSHRLARNEQFF
DNA: TGTGCCAGCAGTCACAGACTAGCCCGGAATGAGCAGTTCTTC

V: TRBV29-1
J: TRBJ2-7
D: .
size: few
CDR3: CSGRLAYEQYF
DNA: TGCAGCGGGAGACTTGCCTACGAGCAGTACTTC

V: TRBV28
J: TRBJ2-7
D: .
size: many
CDR3: CASWTAFAYEQYF
DNA: TGTGCCAGCTGGACAGCTTTCGCCTACGAGCAGTACTTC

V: TRBV4-1
J: TRBJ2-7
D: .
size: .
CDR3: CASSQTPSPNYEQYF
DNA: TGCGCCAGCAGCCAGACCCCTAGCCCCAACTACGAGCAGTACTTC

V: TRBV7-9
J: TRBJ2-2
D: TRBD2
size: few
CDR3: CASSSPTSGRSGGELFF
DNA: TGTGCCAGCAGCTCTCCGACTAGCGGGAGGTCCGGCGGGGAGCTGTTTTTT

V: TRBV4-2
J: TRBJ2-7
D: TRBD1
size: few
CDR3: CASSQQYGDRPYEQYF
DNA: TGTGCCAGCAGCCAACAATACGGGGACAGACCCTACGAGCAGTACTTC

V: TRBV24-1
J: TRBJ2-2
D: .
size: many
CDR3: CATSWDTGELFF
DNA: TGTGCCACCAGCTGGGACACCGGGGAGCTGTTTTTT

V: TRBV18
J: TRBJ2-3
D: TRBD2
size: few
CDR3: CASSRQLAGGDYSTDTQYF
DNA: TGTGCCAGCTCACGACAACTAGCGGGAGGAGACTATAGCACAGATACGCAGTATTTT

V: TRBV10-1
J: TRBJ2-7
D: .
size: many
CDR3: CACRADRPYEQYF
DNA: TGCGCCTGCCGAGCTGACAGGCCCTACGAGCAGTACTTC

V: TRBV3-1
J: TRBJ2-7
D: .
size: few
CDR3: CASSQEPNYPYEQYF
DNA: TGTGCCAGCAGCCAAGAACCAAACTACCCCTACGAGCAGTACTTC

V: TRBV10-3
J: TRBJ1-5
D: .
size: many
CDR3: CAISESGRGNQPQHF
DNA: TGTGCCATCAGTGAGTCGGGCAGGGGCAATCAGCCCCAGCATTTT

V: TRBV12-3/TRBV12-4
J: TRBJ1-1
D: .
size: many
CDR3: CASTTGLYRGEAFF
DNA: TGTGCCAGCACCACGGGATTGTATCGAGGTGAAGCTTTCTTT

V: TRBV5-1
J: TRBJ2-7
D: .
size: many
CDR3: CASSSDISRREQYF
DNA: TGCGCCAGCAGCTCGGACATCTCTCGGCGCGAGCAGTACTTC

V: TRBV15
J: TRBJ2-3
D: TRBD1
size: many
CDR3: CATSRAGQGAADTQYF
DNA: TGTGCCACCAGCAGAGCAGGACAGGGGGCCGCAGATACGCAGTATTTT

V: TRBV7-8
J: TRBJ2-3
D: TRBD2
size: many
CDR3: CASSLMGLAGEDTQYF
DNA: TGTGCCAGCAGCTTAATGGGACTAGCGGGAGAAGATACGCAGTATTTT

V: TRBV7-2
J: TRBJ2-7
D: TRBD2
size: many
CDR3: CASRPGTSGRREQYF
DNA: TGTGCCAGCAGACCCGGGACTAGCGGGAGGAGAGAGCAGTACTTC

V: TRBV20-1
J: TRBJ2-3
D: .
size: few
CDR3: CSARVDSLTDTQYF
DNA: TGCAGTGCTAGAGTGGACAGCCTCACAGATACGCAGTATTTT

V: TRBV27
J: TRBJ1-5
D: .
size: many
CDR3: CASARGNQPQHF
DNA: TGTGCCAGCGCCAGGGGCAATCAGCCCCAGCATTTT

V: TRBV12-3/TRBV12-4
J: TRBJ2-7
D: .
size: many
CDR3: CASSPIPHEQYF
DNA: TGTGCCAGCAGTCCGATTCCTCACGAGCAGTACTTC

V: TRBV6-9
J: TRBJ2-7
D: .
size: many
CDR3: CASSLRALLGDEQYF
DNA: TGTGCCAGCAGTTTGAGGGCGCTGCTCGGGGACGAGCAGTACTTC

V: TRBV7-9
J: TRBJ2-1
D: TRBD2
size: few
CDR3: CASSYTSGHNEQFF
DNA: TGTGCCAGCAGCTATACTAGCGGACACAATGAGCAGTTCTTC

V: TRBV12-5
J: TRBJ1-2
D: .
size: many
CDR3: CASGLTEPLLMGVTF
DNA: TGTGCTAGTGGTTTAACGGAGCCGCTTCTGATGGGGGTCACCTTC

V: TRBV7-8
J: TRBJ2-2
D: .
size: many
CDR3: CASSTRTVNTGELFF
DNA: TGTGCCAGCAGCACCCGGACAGTAAACACCGGGGAGCTGTTTTTT

V: TRBV19
J: TRBJ2-2
D: TRBD2
size: few
CDR3: CASRKTSSGELFF
DNA: TGTGCCAGTCGTAAGACTAGCTCCGGGGAGCTGTTTTTT

V: TRBV12-3/TRBV12-4
J: TRBJ2-7
D: .
size: many
CDR3: CASSWGAEDEQYF
DNA: TGTGCCAGCAGTTGGGGGGCTGAGGACGAGCAGTACTTC

V: TRBV29-1
J: TRBJ1-2
D: TRBD1
size: .
CDR3: CSVATGQDNYGYTF
DNA: TGCAGCGTCGCTACAGGACAGGACAACTATGGCTACACCTTC

V: TRBV4-1
J: TRBJ2-7
D: .
size: many
CDR3: CASSQGSSYEQYF
DNA: TGTGCCAGCAGCCAGGGGTCGTCCTACGAGCAGTACTTC

V: TRBV5-1
J: TRBJ2-1
D: .
size: .
CDR3: CASSLVLGTSSYNEQFF
DNA: TGCGCCAGCAGCTTAGTGCTTGGCACCAGCTCCTACAATGAGCAGTTCTTC

V: TRBV6-1
J: TRBJ2-7
D: TRBD1
size: many
CDR3: CASRTRDRAYEQYF
DNA: TGTGCCAGCAGAACCCGGGACAGGGCTTACGAGCAGTACTTC

V: TRBV6-5
J: TRBJ2-7
D: TRBD1
size: many
CDR3: CASSYSGTGANYEQYF
DNA: TGTGCCAGCAGTTACTCGGGGACAGGGGCGAATTACGAGCAGTACTTC

V: TRBV2
J: TRBJ2-7
D: TRBD2
size: many
CDR3: CASMVGRLYEQYF
DNA: TGTGCCAGCATGGTCGGGAGGCTCTACGAGCAGTACTTC

V: TRBV12-3/TRBV12-4
J: TRBJ1-1
D: .
size: many
CDR3: CASSLFDRNTEAFF
DNA: TGTGCCAGCAGCCTGTTTGACAGGAACACTGAAGCTTTCTTT

V: TRBV15
J: TRBJ2-5
D: TRBD1
size: few
CDR3: CATSGGQAGETQYF
DNA: TGTGCCACCAGCGGGGGACAGGCGGGGGAGACCCAGTACTTC

V: TRBV20-1
J: TRBJ1-5
D: .
size: many
CDR3: CSARAWTENQPQHF
DNA: TGCAGTGCTAGAGCCTGGACGGAGAATCAGCCCCAGCATTTT

V: TRBV7-2
J: TRBJ2-7
D: TRBD1
size: .
CDR3: CASIDRGNEQYF
DNA: TGTGCCAGCATCGACAGGGGGAACGAGCAGTACTTC

V: TRBV12-3/TRBV12-4
J: TRBJ2-7
D: TRBD1
size: many
CDR3: CASTPAGAGGDEQYF
DNA: TGTGCCAGCACCCCTGCAGGGGCAGGGGGCGACGAGCAGTACTTC

V: TRBV7-9
J: TRBJ1-4
D: .
size: many
CDR3: CASGPDSPNEKLFF
DNA: TGTGCCAGCGGCCCCGACAGCCCTAATGAAAAACTGTTTTTT

V: TRBV6-1
J: TRBJ2-7
D: TRBD2
size: many
CDR3: CASSTSGRASFSEQYF
DNA: TGTGCCAGCAGCACTAGCGGGAGGGCCTCCTTTAGCGAGCAGTACTTC

V: TRBV12-3/TRBV12-4
J: TRBJ2-4
D: .
size: many
CDR3: CASSLRESGKNIQYF
DNA: TGTGCCAGCAGTTTAAGGGAGTCGGGCAAAAACATTCAGTACTTC

V: TRBV10-3
J: TRBJ2-7
D: .
size: many
CDR3: CAISGHRVGGEQYF
DNA: TGTGCCATCAGTGGACACAGGGTTGGGGGCGAGCAGTACTTC

V: TRBV27
J: TRBJ1-5
D: TRBD1
size: many
CDR3: CASSLAGQSYQPQHF
DNA: TGTGCCAGCAGTTTAGCGGGACAGTCTTATCAGCCCCAGCATTTT

V: TRBV7-3
J: TRBJ2-2
D: TRBD1
size: many
CDR3: CASSLGGQGSTGELFF
DNA: TGTGCCAGCAGCTTAGGGGGACAGGGGAGCACCGGGGAGCTGTTTTTT

V: TRBV25-1
J: TRBJ2-5
D: .
size: few
CDR3: CASRAYPGSGTEIGETQYF
DNA: TGTGCCAGCAGGGCGTATCCAGGGTCAGGGACTGAGATTGGGGAGACCCAGTACTTC

V: TRBV5-1
J: TRBJ2-7
D: TRBD1
size: many
CDR3: CASSPHRDRGIHEQYF
DNA: TGTGCCAGCAGCCCACACCGGGACAGGGGCATCCACGAGCAGTACTTC

V: TRBV2
J: TRBJ1-2
D: .
size: many
CDR3: CASSEKDRWDYGYTF
DNA: TGTGCCAGCAGTGAAAAGGACAGATGGGACTATGGCTACACCTTC

V: TRBV5-5
J: TRBJ2-7
D: TRBD1
size: few
CDR3: CASSSPGTGNEQYF
DNA: TGTGCCAGCAGCTCCCCCGGGACAGGGAACGAGCAGTACTTC

V: TRBV6-2/TRBV6-3
J: TRBJ1-5
D: .
size: few
CDR3: CASRGYGQNSQPQHF
DNA: TGTGCCAGCAGGGGCTATGGACAGAATTCTCAGCCCCAGCATTTT

V: TRBV2
J: TRBJ2-4
D: .
size: .
CDR3: CASSPNHIQYF
DNA: TGTGCCAGCAGCCCGAACCACATTCAGTACTTC

V: TRBV5-1
J: TRBJ2-2
D: TRBD2
size: many
CDR3: CASRALAPNTGELFF
DNA: TGCGCCAGCAGGGCACTAGCGCCTAACACCGGGGAGCTGTTTTTT